This T cell receptor (beta chain) originates from a study of beta chain features in type 1 diabetes. The study, taken as a whole, reports: For Type 1 diabetes patients, all four CD4+ subsets carried TCRB CDR3s that were moderately but significantly shorter. The cDNA sequencing approach could over-represent high-TCR-expressing cells. HLA effects on TCRB rearrangement stayed unresolved here.

There was one heparinised blood draw per donor, averaging about 110 mL. Purity exceeded 95% in all sorted populations. V lost 0 bases to trimming and J lost 1 base, with 4 bases between them. The CDR3 extends over 13 amino acids. Germline loops: CDR1 SGDLS, CDR2 YYNGEE. Regarding this clone: The antigen is unknown.

The study reverse transcribed the entire isolated RNA, so it sequenced expressed TCRB transcripts. The protocol was immunoSEQ multiplex PCR, while the TCRdb copy is restricted to in-frame clones and leaves out a portion. This sample has 200,000 to 300,000 clones, with roughly a tenth found just once. The V call is TRBV9, the J call TRBJ1-1; D is uncertain. This sequence originates from a man aged 25-45 years with type 1 diabetes. The sequenced material came from naive CD4+ T cells from blood. Here the CDR3 reads CASSVEPNTEAFF. CDR3 in DNA: TGTGCCAGCAGCGTAGAGCCGAACACTGAAGCTTTCTTT.